The present T cell receptor beta chain was sequenced within a study of T-cell reconstitution after alpha-beta-depleted transplantation in children. Regarding the study as a whole: T-cell numbers and diversity one year post-transplant derived largely from freshly generated T cells. Reportedly, roughly two months post-transplant, alpha-beta T cells arose from several hundred expanded graft clones.

Regarding this clonotype: Its matching antigen is unknown. One end of the junction varies from germline; a read error may be responsible.

During its preparation, the TCRbeta library received unique molecular identifiers. TCRdb processed the PCR reads anew with MiXCR; each CDR3 protein has one entry. The sample lists approximately 800,000 distinct CDR3 sequences, less than 20% seen once, with about 5% in the top ten. The CDR3 has 13 amino acids. This TCR derives from a male patient younger than 18 who had a stem cell transplant for acute lymphoblastic leukemia, so the T cells may come from the graft donor. The V gene is TRBV12-3 or TRBV12-4, the J gene TRBJ2-7; possibly TRBD2 for D (7 bases). The sequencing used PBMCs, mostly from graft donor cells, collected 360 days after TCRalphabeta/CD19-depleted stem cell transplant. CDR3 coding DNA: TGTGCCAGCAGTTTAACGGATGGGGGCGGGGGAAACTTC. It codes for CASSLTDGGGGNF.